Presented here are 3 T cell receptor beta chains from one specimen sequenced in a study of identical twins. TCRdb reprocessed the 5' RACE reads via MiXCR and lists one record per CDR3 protein. The sample holds 310,000 or so distinct CDR3 sequences, roughly 10% seen once. This sample was shared with a second study, whose subject was yellow fever vaccine responses in identical twins.

Input material: CD8+ T cells sorted from blood. The receptors originated from a woman younger than 35 in good health.

This clonotype was detected only a few times. V gene TRBV4-3 combines with J gene TRBJ2-7; D unclear. Trimming removed 0 bases at V and 7 bases at J, with 10 bases between. CDR3 size: 13 residues. CDR1 is LGHNA, CDR2 YSLEER, per germline. The CDR3 spells CASSQDRMGEQYF. CDR3 DNA sequence: TGCGCCAGCAGCCAAGATAGGATGGGTGAGCAGTACTTC.

This clonotype has at least ten counts. CDR3 loop: CATSDPIQGSNQPQHF. CDR3 DNA: TGTGCCACCAGTGACCCCATTCAGGGTAGCAATCAGCCCCAGCATTTT. This chain uses TRBV24-1 with TRBJ1-5; the D gene is possibly TRBD1 (5 bases). Trimming took off 4 bases at V and 0 bases at J, with 12 bases between the two ends. This CDR3 has 16 residues. Germline V lookup: CDR1 KGHDR, CDR2 SFDVKD.

The rearrangement uses TRBV20-1 and TRBJ1-1; D uncertain. The germline gives CDR1 DFQATT, CDR2 SNEGSKA (reference sequence). The CDR3 extends over 13 amino acids. Trimming took off 0 bases at V and 4 bases at J, with 9 bases between the two ends. The CDR3 DNA is TGCAGTGCTAGAGATCCGGGGTCCACTGAAGCTTTCTTT. This translates into CSARDPGSTEAFF.